Detailed here is one T cell receptor (beta chain). Its antigen is not identified. This sample is drawn from a study of human versus mouse CDR3 diversity and MHC coevolution. Study in general: Reportedly, immunoSEQ detects one in 200,000 T cells with minimized PCR bias. Valid reads per sample ranged from 0.6 x 10^7 to 1.6 x 10^7.

Whole-study results and caveats: iCHAO1 estimated the human TCR beta repertoire at about 1.5 million clonotypes. Human T cells were selected on over five MHC II alleles.

Clones were read by immunoSEQ multiplex PCR, and TCRdb kept only the in-frame ones, dropping some. Here the sample spans fewer than 100,000 clones, just under 95% being singletons. The germline CDR1 and CDR2 sequences are SGDLS and YYNGEE. The CDR3 runs to 16 residues. J lost 4 bases, V lost 0 bases, and 7 bases had no gene match. This clonotype originated in a person aged 25 to 75 in good health. The V call is TRBV9, the J call TRBJ2-3; the match to TRBD1 covers 8 bases. The specimen was naive CD4+ T cells from blood. Subset described: CD45RO-negative CD62L-positive naive CD4 T cells. The CDR3 loop reads CASSVGPGRGPDTQYF. CDR3 nucleotides: TGTGCCAGCAGCGTAGGCCCCGGCAGGGGGCCAGATACGCAGTATTTT.